The 9 T cell receptor beta chains below come from one sample, sequenced in a study of cytomegalovirus exposure and HLA in healthy donors. The PCR employed 60 Vbeta primers together with 13 Jbeta primers. Generated by immunoSEQ multiplex PCR, the TCRdb table keeps only in-frame clones and is missing some. The sample shows approximately 160,000 clones, about three quarters of them seen only once. Input material: PBMCs. Receptors were obtained from a young man in good health and CMV-seronegative.

The chain links TRBV10-3 to TRBJ1-1; D call uncertain. The CDR3 has 13 residues. Trimming removed 6 bases at V and 6 bases at J, with 14 bases between. Germline CDR1 and CDR2: ENHRY and SYGVKD. The CDR3 spells CAISPDAEPEAFF. The CDR3 coding sequence is TGTGCCATCAGCCCCGATGCTGAGCCTGAAGCTTTCTTT.

This rearrangement joins TRBV5-4 to TRBJ2-1, with 9 positions matching TRBD1. The CDR3 extends over 15 amino acids. CDR1 SGHNT and CDR2 YYREEE come from the germline V gene (reference sequence). After removal of 0 bases from V and 4 bases from J, the junction contained 2 bases not matched to a gene. The chain's CDR3 is CASSLGGTGYNEQFF. The CDR3, as DNA: TGTGCCAGCAGCTTGGGCGGGACAGGGTACAATGAGCAGTTCTTC. Full variable domain (remainder filled in from reference TRBV5-4 and TRBJ2-1): ETGVTQSPTHLIKTRGQQVTLRCSSQSGHNTVSWYQQALGQGPQFIFQYYREEENGRGNFPPRFSGLQFPNYSSELNVNALELDDSALYLCASSLGGTGYNEQFFGPGTRLTVL.

This clone was detected only a few times. CDR3 protein: CASRTNDGTGFSEQYF. CDR3 in DNA: TGTGCCAGCAGGACAAATGACGGGACAGGGTTCTCCGAGCAGTACTTC. The rearrangement joins TRBV27 to TRBJ2-7; 9 bases are a match to TRBD1. Losses at the gene ends were 6 bases for V and 6 bases for J; bases not matched to a gene: 15. CDR1 and CDR2 from the germline V gene are MNHEY and SMNVEV (reference sequence). The CDR3 is 16 amino acids.

The rearrangement uses TRBV5-1 and TRBJ2-2, with a weak D call TRBD2 (7 bases). With 4 bases removed from V and 5 bases from J, the gap between germline ends came to 21 bases. Germline CDR1 SGHRS, CDR2 YFSETQ. The CDR3 length is 17 residues. The CDR3 region is CASSLGAGDLPTGELFF. CDR3 bases: TGCGCCAGCAGCCTGGGGGCGGGAGACCTCCCAACCGGGGAGCTGTTTTTT.

The V gene is TRBV5-4, the J gene TRBJ1-3, with a possible D match to TRBD1 (5 bases). V was pared by 1 base and J by 0 bases, with 14 bases between. The CDR3 is made up of 17 amino acids. Germline V gene data show CDR1 as SGHNT and CDR2 as YYREEE (reference sequence). The CDR3 reads CASSLSGHILSGNTIYF. CDR3 nucleotides: TGTGCCAGCAGCTTGTCCGGACACATCCTCTCTGGAAACACCATATATTTT. Drawing the rest from reference TRBV5-4 and TRBJ1-3, the complete variable domain is ETGVTQSPTHLIKTRGQQVTLRCSSQSGHNTVSWYQQALGQGPQFIFQYYREEENGRGNFPPRFSGLQFPNYSSELNVNALELDDSALYLCASSLSGHILSGNTIYFGEGSWLTVV.

This sequence joins TRBV6-1 and TRBJ2-1; 9 bases line up with TRBD2. Germline lookup yields CDR1 MNHNS and CDR2 SASEGT. V lost 3 bases and J lost 4; bases outside the gene matches: 13. There are 18 residues in the CDR3. The CDR3 sequence is CASSDRTSDSGGYNEQFF. The DNA of the CDR3 is TGTGCCAGCAGTGACAGGACTAGCGACTCAGGGGGGTACAATGAGCAGTTCTTC.

The chain has TRBV28 and TRBJ2-2, with TRBD1 matching 10 bases. Trimming took 7 bases from V and 6 from J; bases not matched to a gene: 5. This CDR3 comprises 14 residues. Germline loops: CDR1 MDHEN, CDR2 SYDVKM. In DNA form, the CDR3 reads TGTGCCAGCAAGGAGGACAGGGGGGCCGGGGAGCTGTTTTTT. This gives the protein CASKEDRGAGELFF.

J is TRBJ1-5 and V is TRBV19, with D tentatively TRBD1 (6 bases). This CDR3 spans 14 amino acids. CDR1 is LNHDA, CDR2 SQIVND, per germline (reference sequence). V lost 4 bases, J lost 5 bases, and 12 bases lay in between. In nucleotides, the CDR3 is TGTGCCAGTAGTAATCAACAGGGTTATCAGCCCCAGCATTTT. Translating gives CASSNQQGYQPQHF. Based on the CDR3 plus reference TRBV19 and TRBJ1-5, the full variable domain is DGGITQSPKYLFRKEGQNVTLSCEQNLNHDAMYWYRQDPGQGLRLIYYSQIVNDFQKGDIAEGYSVSREKKESFPLTVTSAQKNPTAFYLCASSNQQGYQPQHFGDGTRLSIL.

This rearrangement joins TRBV5-5 to TRBJ2-7, with 7 bases identical to TRBD1. With 4 bases clipped from V and 2 bases from J, the junction kept 12 bases outside the gene matches. Germline V gene lookup returns CDR1 SGHKS and CDR2 YYEKEE (reference sequence). The CDR3 loop spans 16 amino acids. CDR3 DNA: TGTGCCAGCAGCCCCGGTGGGGGACAGAGAACCTACGAGCAGTACTTC. It yields the protein CASSPGGGQRTYEQYF.